This TCR beta chain was identified during a study of T cell repertoires in cytomegalovirus infection. Study-level information: Both a matching HLA type and CMV infection were indicated by public TCR beta signatures. General study points: Cumulative public TCR beta family frequency identified carriers of CMV plus the relevant HLA.

One entry per CDR3 protein, called by TCRdb with MiXCR from the reads. Of about 310,000 distinct CDR3 sequences listed, around 25% are singletons. To note about this clonotype: Its specificity is unknown. The germline gene is not matched at one end of the junction; a read error may be the cause.

The specimen was cultured PBMCs, collected from culture after CMV antigen stimulation. The source of this sequence is a human donor in good health (CMV status not recorded). Some clones in this sample may be carry-over from other donors' samples.

CDR3 amino acids: CASSQDLLVVF. The DNA for the CDR3 is TGTGCCAGCAGCCAAGATCTCTTGGTGGTCTTC. This chain uses TRBV4-2 with TRBJ2-1; D ambiguous. CDR1 is LGHNA and CDR2 is YNFKEQ in the germline V gene. This CDR3 has 11 residues.